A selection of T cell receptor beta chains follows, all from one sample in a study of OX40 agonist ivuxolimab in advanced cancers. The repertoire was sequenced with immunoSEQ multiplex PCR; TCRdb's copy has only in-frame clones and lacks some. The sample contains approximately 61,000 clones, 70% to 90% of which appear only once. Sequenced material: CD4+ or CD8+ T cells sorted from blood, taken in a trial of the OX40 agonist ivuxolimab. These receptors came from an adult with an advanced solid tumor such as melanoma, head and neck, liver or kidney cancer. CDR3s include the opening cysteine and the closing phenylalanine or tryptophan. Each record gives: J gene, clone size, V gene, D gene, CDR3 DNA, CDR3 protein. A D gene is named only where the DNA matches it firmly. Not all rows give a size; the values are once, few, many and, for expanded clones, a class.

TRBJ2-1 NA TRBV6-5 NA TGTGCCAGCACCGCCCACAATGAGCAGTTCTTC CASTAHNEQFF
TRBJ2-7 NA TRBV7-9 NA TGTGCCAGCAGCTTAGCCGCAGGGACCTACGAGCAGTACTTC CASSLAAGTYEQYF
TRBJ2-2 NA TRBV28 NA TGTGCCAGCAGTTTATCTGGAGGCCCTACGAACACCGGGGAGCTGTTTTTT CASSLSGGPTNTGELFF
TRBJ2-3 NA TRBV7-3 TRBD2 TGTGCCAGCAGCTTGAGGTCTAGCGGGAGGGCCAGCACAGATACGCAGTATTTT CASSLRSSGRASTDTQYF
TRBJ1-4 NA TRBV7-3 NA TGTGCCAGCAGCTTAGCCTGGCCCGGGGAAAAACTGTTTTTT CASSLAWPGEKLFF
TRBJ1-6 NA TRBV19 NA TGTGCCAGTAGTCCGGGGATCACCTATAATTCACCCCTCCACTTT CASSPGITYNSPLHF
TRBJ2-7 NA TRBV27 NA TGTGCCAGCAGTTTTGGGCTACTCTACGAGCAGTACTTC CASSFGLLYEQYF
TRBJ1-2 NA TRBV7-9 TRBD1 TGTGCCAGCAGCGTCGGGACAGACTATGGCTACACCTTC CASSVGTDYGYTF
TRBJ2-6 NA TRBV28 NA TGTGCCAGCAGCCGGAGAGGGGCCAACGTCCTGACTTTC CASSRRGANVLTF
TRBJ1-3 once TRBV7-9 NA TGTGCCAGCAGCTTAGCTCTAGGGTCAGGAAACACCATATATTTT CASSLALGSGNTIYF
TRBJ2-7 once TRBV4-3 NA TGCGCCAGCAGCCCCGGGCTGTACTACGAGCAGTACTTC CASSPGLYYEQYF
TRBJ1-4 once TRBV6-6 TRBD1 TGTGCCAGCAGTTACTCGGACAGGGCAACTAATGAAAAACTGTTTTTT CASSYSDRATNEKLFF
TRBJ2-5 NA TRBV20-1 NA TGCAGTGCTTGGGATGGGCAGTACTTC CSAWDGQYF
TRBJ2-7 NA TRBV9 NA TGTGCCAGCAATCCCGGGGGCGAGACCTACGAGCAGTACTTC CASNPGGETYEQYF
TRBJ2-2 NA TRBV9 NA TGTGCCAGCCGCCATGGAGACACCGGGGAGCTGTTTTTT CASRHGDTGELFF
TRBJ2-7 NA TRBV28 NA TGTGCCAGCAGTTTAGCCGCCGGGCTAGCCTACGAGCAGTACTTC CASSLAAGLAYEQYF
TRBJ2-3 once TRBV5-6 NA TGTGCCAGCAGCGTGGGATTTAGCGAATATACGCAGTATTTT CASSVGFSEYTQYF